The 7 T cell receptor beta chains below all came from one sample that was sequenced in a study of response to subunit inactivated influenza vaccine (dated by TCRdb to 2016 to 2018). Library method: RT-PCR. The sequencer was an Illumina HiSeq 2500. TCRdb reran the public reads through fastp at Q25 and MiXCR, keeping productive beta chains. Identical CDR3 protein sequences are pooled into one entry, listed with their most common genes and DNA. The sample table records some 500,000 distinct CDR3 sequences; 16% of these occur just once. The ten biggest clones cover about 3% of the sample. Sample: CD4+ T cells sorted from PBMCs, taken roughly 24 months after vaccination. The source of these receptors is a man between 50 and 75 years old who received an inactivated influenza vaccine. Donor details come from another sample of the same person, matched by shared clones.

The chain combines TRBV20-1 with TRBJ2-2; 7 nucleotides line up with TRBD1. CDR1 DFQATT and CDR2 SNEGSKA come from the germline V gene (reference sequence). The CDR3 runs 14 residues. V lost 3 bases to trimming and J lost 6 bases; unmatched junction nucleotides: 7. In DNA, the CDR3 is TGCAGTGCTAGTAATTACAGGGGAGCCGGGGAGCTGTTTTTT. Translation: CSASNYRGAGELFF.

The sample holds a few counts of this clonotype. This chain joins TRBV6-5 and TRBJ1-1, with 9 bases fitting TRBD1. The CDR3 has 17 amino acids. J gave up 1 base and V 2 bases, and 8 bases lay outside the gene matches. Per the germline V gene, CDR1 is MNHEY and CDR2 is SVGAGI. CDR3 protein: CASSYTQGAGGNTEAFF. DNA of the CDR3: TGTGCCAGCAGTTACACACAGGGGGCGGGTGGGAACACTGAAGCTTTCTTT.

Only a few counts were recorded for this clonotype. The CDR3 sequence is CASSQTGVLLGEQYF. The DNA of the CDR3 is TGTGCCAGCAGTCAGACAGGAGTCCTCTTGGGAGAGCAGTACTTC. The chain uses TRBV25-1 and TRBJ2-7, with D tentatively TRBD1 (6 bases). Trimming took off 5 bases at V and 7 bases at J, with 21 bases between the two ends. The CDR3 consists of 15 residues. Per the germline V gene, CDR1 is MGHDK and CDR2 is SYGVNS.

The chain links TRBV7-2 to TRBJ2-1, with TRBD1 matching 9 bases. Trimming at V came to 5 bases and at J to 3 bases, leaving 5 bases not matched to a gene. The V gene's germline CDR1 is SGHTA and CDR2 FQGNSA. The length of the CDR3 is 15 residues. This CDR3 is CASSRSTGGYNEQFF. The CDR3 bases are TGTGCCAGCAGCAGATCGACAGGGGGCTACAATGAGCAGTTCTTC.

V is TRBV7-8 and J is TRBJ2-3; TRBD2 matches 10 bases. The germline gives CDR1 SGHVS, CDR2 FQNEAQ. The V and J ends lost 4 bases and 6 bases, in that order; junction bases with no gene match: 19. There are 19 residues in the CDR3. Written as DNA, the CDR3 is TGTGCCAGCAGCTCCCCTCGACTGTGGGCTAGCGGGAGTCGGGATACGCAGTATTTT. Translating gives CASSSPRLWASGSRDTQYF.

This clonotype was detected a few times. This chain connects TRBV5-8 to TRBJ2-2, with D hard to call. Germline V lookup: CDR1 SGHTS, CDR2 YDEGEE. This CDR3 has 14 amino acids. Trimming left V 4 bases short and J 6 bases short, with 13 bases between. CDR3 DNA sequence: TGTGCCAGCAGCCCCTGGAAGTTAGCCGGGGAGCTGTTTTTT. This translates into CASSPWKLAGELFF.

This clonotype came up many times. CDR3 sequence reads: CASSLAAEQFF. The CDR3 DNA sequence: TGTGCCAGCAGTTTAGCAGCTGAGCAGTTCTTC. This chain links TRBV12-3 or TRBV12-4 with TRBJ2-1; D not certain. V was trimmed by 0 bases and J by 9 bases, leaving 3 bases between them. The CDR3 sequence is 11 residues long.